Presented here are 29 T cell receptor beta chains from one specimen sequenced in a study of cytomegalovirus exposure and HLA in healthy donors. Primers: 60 Vbeta forward and 13 Jbeta reverse. Data came from immunoSEQ multiplex PCR; TCRdb stores just in-frame clones and leaves some out. The sample carries 100,000 to 150,000 clones, 70% to 80% recorded once. Source material: PBMCs. The receptors come from a human donor in good health.

This clone was observed a few times. The chain is built from TRBV19 and TRBJ2-7; a weak D match, TRBD1 (6 bases). V dropped 5 bases and J dropped 5 bases, with 10 bases sitting between them. In germline, CDR1 is LNHDA, CDR2 SQIVND (reference sequence). The CDR3 is made up of 12 amino acids. CDR3 DNA sequence: TGTGCCAGTAGTGATGGACAGCACGAGCAGTACTTC. Its protein product is CASSDGQHEQYF.

The V gene is TRBV5-6, the J gene TRBJ2-7; 14 bases match TRBD2. The CDR3 covers 17 residues. Trimming took 3 bases from V and 1 from J; bases not matched to a gene: 6. Germline V gives CDR1 SGHDT, CDR2 YYEEEE. Written as DNA, the CDR3 is TGTGCCAGCAGCTCGGGACTAGCGGGAGTGGGATCCTACGAGCAGTACTTC. Translated: CASSSGLAGVGSYEQYF.

The chain employs TRBV28 and TRBJ2-5, with D perhaps TRBD1 (7 bases). This CDR3 has 14 amino acids. V lost 2 bases, J lost 5 bases, and 12 bases lay in between. CDR1 is MDHEN, CDR2 SYDVKM, per germline. CDR3 protein: CASSLGGGQETQYF. The CDR3 bases are TGTGCCAGCAGTTTAGGAGGGGGCCAGGAGACCCAGTACTTC.

The CDR3 is CASPGGDRRSPASPTDTQYF. The CDR3 DNA sequence: TGCGCCAGCCCAGGAGGGGACAGGCGATCTCCCGCTTCCCCCACAGATACGCAGTATTTT. The chain joins TRBV23-1 to TRBJ2-3; 8 nucleotides align to TRBD1. TRBV23-1 qualifies as an ORF whose function is uncertain. J gave up 2 bases and V 8 bases, and 24 bases lay outside the gene matches. The CDR3 consists of 20 residues.

The V call is TRBV29-1, the J call TRBJ1-2; 7 nucleotides align to TRBD1. The CDR3 spans 13 residues. V was pared by 5 bases and J by 6 bases, with 9 bases of the junction left unmatched. From germline, CDR1 is SQVTM and CDR2 ANQGSEA. The DNA of the CDR3 is TGCAGCGTTCGACAGGGAAGTGTAGATGGCTACACCTTC. Protein product: CSVRQGSVDGYTF.

This clone was seen more than once but under ten times. The rearrangement uses TRBV19 and TRBJ2-6; D might be TRBD2 (5 bases). CDR1 is LNHDA, CDR2 SQIVND, per germline (reference sequence). The CDR3 runs to 17 residues. The V gene lost 0 bases and the J gene lost 4 bases, with 13 bases spanning the gap. The CDR3: CASSIDEGGPGANVLTF. CDR3 coding DNA: TGTGCCAGTAGTATAGATGAGGGCGGGCCCGGGGCCAACGTCCTGACTTTC. The full variable domain, its missing parts supplied by reference TRBV19 and TRBJ2-6, is DGGITQSPKYLFRKEGQNVTLSCEQNLNHDAMYWYRQDPGQGLRLIYYSQIVNDFQKGDIAEGYSVSREKKESFPLTVTSAQKNPTAFYLCASSIDEGGPGANVLTFGAGSRLTVL.

V and J are TRBV6-6 and TRBJ2-7, with D perhaps TRBD2 (5 bases). The CDR3 loop spans 14 amino acids. Germline V gives CDR1 MNHNY, CDR2 SVGAGI (reference sequence). V was shortened by 0 bases and J by 2 bases, with 8 bases between the two germline ends. The CDR3 sequence: CASSYSPGTYEQYF. DNA for the CDR3: TGTGCCAGCAGTTACTCGCCGGGAACCTACGAGCAGTACTTC.

The genes are TRBV9 and TRBJ1-1, with 8 bases lining up with TRBD1. Germline CDR1 reads SGDLS; CDR2 reads YYNGEE. CDR3 length equals 16 residues. The ends lost 0 bases at V and 1 base at J; junction bases unmatched: 5. CDR3 protein: CASSVVPGTGNTEAFF. CDR3 nucleotides: TGTGCCAGCAGCGTAGTTCCTGGGACAGGGAACACTGAAGCTTTCTTT.

This clone was seen a few times. V usage is TRBV4-3 and J usage is TRBJ2-1; 8 bases agree with TRBD1. CDR1 is LGHNA, CDR2 YSLEER, per germline. The CDR3 consists of 15 residues. V was clipped by 4 bases and J by 2 bases; unmatched bases: 4. The DNA of the CDR3 is TGCGCCAGCAGCCTACAGGACAGGGCCTACAATGAGCAGTTCTTC. It is translated as CASSLQDRAYNEQFF.

This chain joins TRBV4-1 and TRBJ2-7, with TRBD2 matching 9 bases. The CDR3 consists of 15 residues. CDR1 and CDR2 from the germline V gene are MGHRA and YSYEKL. The J segment lost 2 bases and the V segment lost 1 base, leaving 3 bases of the junction unmatched. This CDR3 reads CASSQVAGETYEQYF. The CDR3 DNA is TGCGCCAGCAGCCAAGTAGCGGGAGAAACCTACGAGCAGTACTTC.

The genes are TRBV28 and TRBJ2-7; D unclear. Trimming removed 7 bases from V and 2 bases from J, with 12 bases in between. Germline CDR1 and CDR2: MDHEN and SYDVKM. The CDR3 totals 13 residues. The CDR3 is CASTRTPPYEQYF. In nucleotides, the CDR3 is TGTGCCAGCACACGAACACCTCCCTACGAGCAGTACTTC. Using reference TRBV28 and TRBJ2-7 for the parts outside the CDR3, the full variable domain is DVKVTQSSRYLVKRTGEKVFLECVQDMDHENMFWYRQDPGLGLRLIYFSYDVKMKEKGDIPEGYSVSREKKERFSLILESASTNQTSMYLCASTRTPPYEQYFGPGTRLTVT.

This sequence joins TRBV14 and TRBJ2-5, with D unresolved. The better agreement between TRBJ2-7 and the DNA end casts doubt on the J call. Germline V gene lookup returns CDR1 SGHDN and CDR2 FVKESK. The CDR3 extends over 15 amino acids. CDR3 nucleotide sequence: TGTGCCAGCAGCCAAAGAAACAGTCCCCTCTACGAGCAGTACTTC. It translates to CASSQRNSPLYEQYF.

V and J are TRBV5-6 and TRBJ1-1; the D gene is possibly TRBD1 (5 bases). Trimming stripped 5 bases from V and 1 base from J, with 15 bases between. The CDR3 is 15 amino acids. Per the germline V gene, CDR1 is SGHDT and CDR2 is YYEEEE. CDR3 DNA: TGTGCCAGCAGGTCTCAAGGGGTAGGGAACACTGAAGCTTTCTTT. It encodes CASRSQGVGNTEAFF.

This chain uses TRBV7-2 with TRBJ1-4; D unclear. Germline CDR1 reads SGHTA; CDR2 reads FQGNSA. Trimming cost V 7 bases and J 4 bases, with 10 bases left between them. The CDR3 covers 13 residues. CDR3 loop: CASTREINEKLFF. The CDR3 region has the DNA TGTGCCAGCACCCGGGAGATTAATGAAAAACTGTTTTTT.

As DNA, the CDR3 is TGTGCCTGGAGTTCGTGGCGGGGCGGCACAGATACGCAGTATTTT. Translated, it gives CAWSSWRGGTDTQYF. This sequence joins TRBV30 and TRBJ2-3; the D gene is possibly TRBD2 (6 bases). The V gene lost 2 bases and the J gene lost 1 base, with 13 bases spanning the gap. The CDR3 has 15 residues. Germline CDR1 reads GTSNPN; CDR2 reads SVGIG (reference sequence).

This clone was seen just once. This chain joins TRBV7-8 and TRBJ2-3; 9 nucleotides match TRBD2. Germline V gene sequence: CDR1 SGHVS, CDR2 FQNEAQ. The CDR3 has 15 residues. After removal of 7 bases from V and 2 bases from J, the junction contained 7 bases not matched to a gene. Here the CDR3 reads CASIRRGGNTDTQYF. The CDR3 DNA sequence: TGTGCCAGCATAAGGCGGGGGGGTAACACAGATACGCAGTATTTT.

V and J are TRBV19 and TRBJ1-1, with a weak D call TRBD1 (5 bases). Trimming stripped 3 bases from V and 1 base from J, with 9 bases between. Germline CDR1 LNHDA, CDR2 SQIVND (reference sequence). The CDR3 loop spans 14 amino acids. DNA of the CDR3: TGTGCCAGTAGTATTCGGGGGTCGAACACTGAAGCTTTCTTT. Its protein product is CASSIRGSNTEAFF.

For this clone: Other nucleotide sequences from this sample produce the same CDR3. J is TRBJ1-5 and V is TRBV27; possible D gene TRBD1, 5 bases. V was trimmed by 3 bases and J by 7 bases, leaving 10 bases between them. The CDR3 contains 13 residues. Per the germline V gene, CDR1 is MNHEY and CDR2 is SMNVEV (reference sequence). This CDR3 is CASSLGGGQPQHF. The DNA for the CDR3 is TGTGCCAGCAGTTTGGGGGGAGGACAGCCCCAGCATTTT.

This clone appeared a single time. CDR3 DNA sequence: TGTGCCAGCAGTGTTCACAGGGGGGACTATGGCTACACCTTC. The encoded protein is CASSVHRGDYGYTF. This rearrangement joins TRBV6-1 to TRBJ1-2; 8 bases fit TRBD1. Germline V CDR1 and CDR2: MNHNS, SASEGT. The CDR3 has 14 amino acids. Trimming cost V 4 bases and J 3 bases; bases outside gene matches: 4.

The J gene is TRBJ1-4, the V gene TRBV7-2, with D maybe TRBD1 (6 bases). V lost 5 bases and J 8 bases, leaving 12 bases between the germline ends. CDR3 size: 13 residues. Germline-derived CDR1 and CDR2 are SGHTA and FQGNSA. The CDR3 loop reads CASSQGTGEKLFF. The DNA for the CDR3 is TGTGCCAGCAGCCAGGGGACGGGCGAAAAACTGTTTTTT.

The rearrangement links TRBV29-1 to TRBJ1-2; the match to TRBD1 covers 7 bases. V lost 5 bases to trimming and J lost 8 bases; unmatched junction nucleotides: 11. The V gene's germline CDR1 is SQVTM and CDR2 ANQGSEA. The CDR3 totals 13 residues. Written as DNA, the CDR3 is TGCAGCGTTCATACAGGGGATTTAGGCGGCTACACCTTC. Residues: CSVHTGDLGGYTF.

V is TRBV5-4 and J is TRBJ1-3; 8 bases match TRBD1. This CDR3 spans 17 amino acids. The J segment lost 1 base and the V segment lost 0 bases, leaving 6 bases of the junction unmatched. From germline, CDR1 is SGHNT and CDR2 YYREEE (reference sequence). This CDR3 reads CASSLGGRGLSGNTIYF. The DNA of the CDR3 is TGTGCCAGCAGCTTGGGGGGCAGGGGGCTGTCTGGAAACACCATATATTTT.

The J gene is TRBJ2-1, the V gene TRBV5-1; 13 positions agree with TRBD2. The CDR3 runs 15 residues. Germline assignment: CDR1 SGHRS and CDR2 YFSETQ. The V gene end was trimmed by 4 bases and the J gene end by 6 bases; junction bases not matched to a gene: 4. As DNA, the CDR3 is TGCGCCAGCAGCCTCGGGACTAGCGGGACCAATGAGCAGTTCTTC. It yields the protein CASSLGTSGTNEQFF. The full variable domain, rest sourced from reference TRBV5-1 and TRBJ2-1, is KAGVTQTPRYLIKTRGQQVTLSCSPISGHRSVSWYQQTPGQGLQFLFEYFSETQRNKGNFPGRFSGRQFSNSRSEMNVSTLELGDSALYLCASSLGTSGTNEQFFGPGTRLTVL.

DNA for the CDR3: TGCGCCAGCAGCTTGCGGGGGATCCAAGAGACCCAGTACTTC. As protein: CASSLRGIQETQYF. The chain carries TRBV5-1 and TRBJ2-5; possible D gene TRBD2, 6 bases. The germline V gene has CDR1 SGHRS and CDR2 YFSETQ. The CDR3 covers 14 residues. V lost 1 base to trimming and J lost 1 base, with 8 bases between them.

The CDR3 nucleotides read TGTGCCAGCAGCCAGCCTCGGAGTGAGCAGTACTTC. Amino acids: CASSQPRSEQYF. The chain has TRBV6-5 and TRBJ2-7; D gene ambiguous. Trimming cost V 6 bases and J 7 bases, with 13 bases left between them. This CDR3 comprises 12 residues. Germline CDR1 reads MNHEY; CDR2 reads SVGAGI.

This clone occurred a few times. The chain uses TRBV4-1 and TRBJ2-7; 10 bases fit TRBD1. Germline V lookup: CDR1 MGHRA, CDR2 YSYEKL. V was pared by 3 bases and J by 4 bases, with 6 bases of the junction left unmatched. This CDR3 region has 15 residues. CDR3 nucleotide sequence: TGCGCCAGCAGCCACCGGGACAGGGGACGATACGAGCAGTACTTC. Translated: CASSHRDRGRYEQYF.

The chain couples TRBV7-2 to TRBJ2-2, with D uncertain. The CDR3 covers 17 residues. Germline V lookup: CDR1 SGHTA, CDR2 FQGNSA. Trimming took off 5 bases at V and 0 bases at J, with 16 bases between the two ends. The CDR3 reads CASSPTLVAANTGELFF. The CDR3 region has the DNA TGTGCCAGCAGCCCGACTTTAGTCGCAGCGAACACCGGGGAGCTGTTTTTT.

Comment on this clone: Likely a read error: the CDR3 ends without its conserved phenylalanine or tryptophan. The chain recombines TRBV19 with TRBJ1-6, with TRBD1 as a possible D gene (5 bases). The V end was cut by 3 bases, the J end by 6 bases, with 12 bases between. CDR3 size: 15 residues. The V gene's germline CDR1 is LNHDA and CDR2 SQIVND (reference sequence). The DNA for the CDR3 is TGTGCCAGTAGTATTCCCCCCGGGGGTAATTCACCCCTCCACCTT. Protein sequence: CASSIPPGGNSPLHL.

V is TRBV9 and J is TRBJ2-6; D might be TRBD2 (5 bases). The V end was cut by 0 bases, the J end by 4 bases, with 14 bases between. The CDR3 runs 17 residues. Looked up from germline, CDR1 is SGDLS and CDR2 is YYNGEE. The CDR3, as DNA: TGTGCCAGCAGCGTAGTTGCCCGGACTGGCGGGGCCAACGTCCTGACTTTC. Translated, it gives CASSVVARTGGANVLTF.